This T cell receptor (beta chain) came from a study of T cell responses to AZD1222 COVID-19 vaccine. About the research overall: The study pooled second doses at about 4 or about 12 weeks.

The CDR3 sequence is 15 residues long. V gave up 2 bases and J gave up 0 bases, with 13 bases separating them. CDR1 is GTSNPN and CDR2 is SVGIG in the germline V gene (reference sequence). Some clones are missing from TCRdb's copy, which holds only in-frame ones; the method was immunoSEQ multiplex PCR. The sample yields roughly 140,000 clones, around 88% seen once. The chain recombines TRBV30 with TRBJ1-2; TRBD1 might be the D (5 bases). The sequence came from an adult in good health. The source material was peripheral blood, sampled on day 0 of AZD1222 vaccination. The CDR3 here is CAWSKPDSANYGYTF. For the CDR3, the DNA is TGTGCCTGGAGTAAACCAGACAGCGCTAACTATGGCTACACCTTC.